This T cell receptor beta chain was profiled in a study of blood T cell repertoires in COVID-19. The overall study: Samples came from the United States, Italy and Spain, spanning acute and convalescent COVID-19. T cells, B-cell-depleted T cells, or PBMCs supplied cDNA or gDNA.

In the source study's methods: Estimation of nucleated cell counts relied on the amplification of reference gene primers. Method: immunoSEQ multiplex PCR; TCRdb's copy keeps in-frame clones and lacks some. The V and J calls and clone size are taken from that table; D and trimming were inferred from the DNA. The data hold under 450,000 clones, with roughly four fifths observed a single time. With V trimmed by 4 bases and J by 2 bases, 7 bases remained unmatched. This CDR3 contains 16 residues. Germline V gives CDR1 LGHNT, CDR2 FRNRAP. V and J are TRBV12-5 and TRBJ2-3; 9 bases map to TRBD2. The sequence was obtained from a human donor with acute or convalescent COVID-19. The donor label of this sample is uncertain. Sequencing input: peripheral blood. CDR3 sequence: CASGSEAGGLTDTQYF. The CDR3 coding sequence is TGTGCTAGTGGTTCTGAAGCGGGGGGTCTCACAGATACGCAGTATTTT. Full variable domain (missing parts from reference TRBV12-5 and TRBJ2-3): DARVTQTPRHKVTEMGQEVTMRCQPILGHNTVFWYRQTMMQGLELLAYFRNRAPLDDSGMPKDRFSAEMPDATLATLKIQPSEPRDSAVYFCASGSEAGGLTDTQYFGPGTRLTVL.